This T cell receptor (beta chain) was found in a study of early T cells in non-severe SARS-CoV-2 infection. Via MiXCR, TCRdb re-called the 5' RACE reads, giving one row per CDR3 protein. The sample contains about 110,000 distinct CDR3 sequences, roughly 11% of which appear only once. This clonotype occurred a few times. Germline CDR1 MGHRA, CDR2 YSYEKL. Trimming pared 0 bases from V and 1 base from J, leaving 7 bases between. The CDR3 loop spans 15 amino acids. The sequencing input was whole blood. The receptor was isolated from an adult who was a healthcare worker with PCR-confirmed SARS-CoV-2 infection or an uninfected control (not recorded which). The V gene is TRBV4-1, the J gene TRBJ1-3; D remains unclear. Here the CDR3 reads CASSQDLQSGNTIYF. CDR3 DNA sequence: TGCGCCAGCAGCCAAGACCTCCAGTCTGGAAACACCATATATTTT.